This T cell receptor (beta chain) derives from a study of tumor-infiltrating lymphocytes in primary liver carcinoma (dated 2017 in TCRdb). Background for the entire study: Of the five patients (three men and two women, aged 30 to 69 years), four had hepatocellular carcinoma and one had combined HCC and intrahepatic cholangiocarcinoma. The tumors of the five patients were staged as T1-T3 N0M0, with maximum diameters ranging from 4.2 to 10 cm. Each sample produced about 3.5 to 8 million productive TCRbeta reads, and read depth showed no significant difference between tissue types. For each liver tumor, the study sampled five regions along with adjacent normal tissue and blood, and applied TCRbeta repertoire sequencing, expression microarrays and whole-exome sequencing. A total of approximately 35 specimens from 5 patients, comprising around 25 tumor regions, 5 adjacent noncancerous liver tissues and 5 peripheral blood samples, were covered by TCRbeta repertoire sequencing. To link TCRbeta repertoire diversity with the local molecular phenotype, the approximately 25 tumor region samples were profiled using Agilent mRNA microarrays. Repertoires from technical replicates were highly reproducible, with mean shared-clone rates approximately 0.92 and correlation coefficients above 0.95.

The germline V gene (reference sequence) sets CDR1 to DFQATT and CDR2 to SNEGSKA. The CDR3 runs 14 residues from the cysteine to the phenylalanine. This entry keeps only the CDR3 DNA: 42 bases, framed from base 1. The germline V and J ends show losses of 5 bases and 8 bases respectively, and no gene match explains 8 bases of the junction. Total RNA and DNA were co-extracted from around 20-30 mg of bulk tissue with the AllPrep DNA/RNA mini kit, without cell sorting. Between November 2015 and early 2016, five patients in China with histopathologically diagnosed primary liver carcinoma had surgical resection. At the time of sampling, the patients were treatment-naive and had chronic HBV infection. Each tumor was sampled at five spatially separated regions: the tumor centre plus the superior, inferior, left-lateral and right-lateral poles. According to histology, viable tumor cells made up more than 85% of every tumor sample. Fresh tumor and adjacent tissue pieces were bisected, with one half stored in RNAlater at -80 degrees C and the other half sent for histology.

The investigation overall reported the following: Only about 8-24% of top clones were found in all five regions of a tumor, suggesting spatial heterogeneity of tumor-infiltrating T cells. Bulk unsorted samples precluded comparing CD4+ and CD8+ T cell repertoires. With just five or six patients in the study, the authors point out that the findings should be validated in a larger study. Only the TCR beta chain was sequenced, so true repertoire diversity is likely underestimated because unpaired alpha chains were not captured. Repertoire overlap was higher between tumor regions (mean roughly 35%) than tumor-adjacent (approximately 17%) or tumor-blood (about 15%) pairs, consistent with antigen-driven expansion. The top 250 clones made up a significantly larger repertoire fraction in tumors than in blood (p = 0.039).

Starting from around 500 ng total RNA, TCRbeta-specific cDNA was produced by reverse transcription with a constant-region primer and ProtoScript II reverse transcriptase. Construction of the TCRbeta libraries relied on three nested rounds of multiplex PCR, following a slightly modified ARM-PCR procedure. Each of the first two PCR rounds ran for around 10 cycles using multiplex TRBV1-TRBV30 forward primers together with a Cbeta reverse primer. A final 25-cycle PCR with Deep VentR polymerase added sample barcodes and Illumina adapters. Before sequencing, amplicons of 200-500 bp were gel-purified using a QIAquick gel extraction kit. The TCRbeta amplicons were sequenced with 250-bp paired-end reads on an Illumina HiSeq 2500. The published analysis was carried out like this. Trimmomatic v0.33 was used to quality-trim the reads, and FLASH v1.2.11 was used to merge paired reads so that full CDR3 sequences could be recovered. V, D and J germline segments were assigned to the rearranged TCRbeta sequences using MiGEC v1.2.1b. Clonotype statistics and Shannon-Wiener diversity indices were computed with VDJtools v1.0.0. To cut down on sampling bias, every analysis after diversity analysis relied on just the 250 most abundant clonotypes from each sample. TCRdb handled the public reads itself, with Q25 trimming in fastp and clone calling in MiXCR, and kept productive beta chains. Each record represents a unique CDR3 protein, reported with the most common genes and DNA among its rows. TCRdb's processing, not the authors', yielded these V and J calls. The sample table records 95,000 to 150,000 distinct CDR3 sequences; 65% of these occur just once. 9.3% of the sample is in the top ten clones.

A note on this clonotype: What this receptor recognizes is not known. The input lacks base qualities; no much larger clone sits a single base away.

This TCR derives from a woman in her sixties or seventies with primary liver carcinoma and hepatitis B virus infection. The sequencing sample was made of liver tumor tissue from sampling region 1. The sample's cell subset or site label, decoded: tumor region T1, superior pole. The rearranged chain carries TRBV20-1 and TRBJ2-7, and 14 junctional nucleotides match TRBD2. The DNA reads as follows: TGCAGTGCTCCCTGGACTAGCGGGGGGATGAAGCAGTACTTC. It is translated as CSAPWTSGGMKQYF.